This T cell receptor beta chain was sequenced for a study of long-term antiretroviral therapy in people with HIV. Trimming cost V 1 base and J 2 bases, with 6 bases left between them. Germline V CDR1 and CDR2: SGHVS, FNYEAQ. The length of the CDR3 is 14 residues. Study conclusions and caveats: Spans of CDR3 length were tighter for HIV repertoires than for controls. After ART, diversity increased yet remained lower than transplant donor controls. Drawn between 2004 and 2017, the blood was possibly obtained under older ART regimens.

With respect to this clone: Antigen: not known.

The assay used was immunoSEQ (version v3.0), run at survey level. Sequencing targeted about 40,000-50,000 T-cell genomes per sample. Sequencing used immunoSEQ multiplex PCR; TCRdb keeps in-frame clones, though not all of them. The table lists 9,500 to 15,000 clones, 60% to 75% of them singletons. The gene calls are TRBV7-6 and TRBJ2-1; D tentatively fits TRBD1 or TRBD2 (5 bases each). This specimen consisted of unsorted PBMCs, obtained less than 3.2 years before starting antiretroviral therapy. This TCR was sampled from a man in his forties or fifties with HIV. The CDR3 DNA is TGTGCCAGCAGCTTAGAGGGACCCTACAATGAGCAGTTCTTC. This encodes CASSLEGPYNEQFF.